The 29 T cell receptor beta chains in this list originate from one sample, sequenced in a study of identical twins. TCRdb passed the 5' RACE reads through MiXCR, listing each CDR3 protein once. The sample lists a few hundred thousand distinct CDR3 sequences; around 8.3% were seen once. These same data were also listed under a study on yellow fever vaccine responses in identical twins.

Sequencing was performed on CD8+ T cells sorted from blood. These receptors were obtained from a woman between 18 and 29 years old in good health.

This clonotype was counted ten times or more. This rearrangement joins TRBV12-3 or TRBV12-4 to TRBJ2-1; no definite D call. Trimming removed 2 bases at V and 7 bases at J, with 6 bases between. There are 12 residues in the CDR3. The DNA for the CDR3 is TGTGCCAGCAGTTTACAGTTAAATGAGCAGTTCTTC. It encodes CASSLQLNEQFF.

The chain's CDR3 is CASSESHMNTEAFF. CDR3 in DNA: TGTGCCAGCAGTGAAAGTCACATGAACACTGAAGCTTTCTTT. V usage is TRBV28 and J usage is TRBJ1-1; D uncertain. V was clipped by 5 bases and J by 0 bases, with 10 bases between them. The germline CDR1 and CDR2 sequences are MDHEN and SYDVKM. This CDR3 has 14 residues. Complete variable domain (other parts from reference TRBV28 and TRBJ1-1): DVKVTQSSRYLVKRTGEKVFLECVQDMDHENMFWYRQDPGLGLRLIYFSYDVKMKEKGDIPEGYSVSREKKERFSLILESASTNQTSMYLCASSESHMNTEAFFGQGTRLTVV.

This rearrangement joins TRBV7-9 to TRBJ2-7; the match to TRBD1 covers 10 bases. With 1 base clipped from V and 4 bases from J, the junction kept 10 bases outside the gene matches. Per germline, CDR1 SEHNR and CDR2 FQNEAQ (reference sequence). This CDR3 has 17 amino acids. CDR3 sequence reads: CASSLVDPGTGVYEQYF. CDR3 bases: TGTGCCAGCAGCTTAGTGGACCCCGGGACAGGGGTGTACGAGCAGTACTTC.

At least ten counts were recorded for this clonotype. The chain has TRBV12-3 or TRBV12-4 and TRBJ2-5; D may be TRBD1 (5 bases). The CDR3 consists of 16 residues. The V end was cut by 4 bases, the J end by 0 bases, with 15 bases between. For the CDR3, the DNA is TGTGCCAGCAGTTCATACCACGACAGTTACCAAGAGACCCAGTACTTC. This sequence encodes CASSSYHDSYQETQYF.

This clonotype was counted between two and nine times. This sequence joins TRBV6-5 and TRBJ1-4, with D unclear. Trimming took 4 bases from V and 4 from J, leaving 13 bases between them. CDR3 length: 15 amino acids. CDR1 MNHEY and CDR2 SVGAGI come from the germline V gene. CDR3 in amino acids: CASSLYLPVNEKLFF. Here the CDR3 DNA reads TGTGCCAGCAGTTTATACTTGCCTGTTAATGAAAAACTGTTTTTT.

The sample holds many counts of this clonotype. This sequence joins TRBV29-1 and TRBJ2-5, with D possibly being TRBD1 (5 bases). The CDR3 spans 15 residues. V lost 6 bases and J 2 bases, leaving 19 bases between the germline ends. Germline assignment: CDR1 SQVTM and CDR2 ANQGSEA. CDR3 loop: CSVVPTDDVQETQYF. The CDR3 DNA reads TGCAGCGTCGTGCCGACAGATGACGTGCAAGAGACCCAGTACTTC.

The V and J genes are TRBV4-3 and TRBJ2-3; D is perhaps TRBD1 (7 bases). Trimming took 0 bases from V and 9 from J, leaving 16 bases between them. In germline, CDR1 is LGHNA, CDR2 YSLEER. CDR3 length: 15 amino acids. The CDR3 spells CASSQDRGALETQYF. The CDR3, as DNA: TGCGCCAGCAGCCAAGACAGGGGGGCACTAGAGACGCAGTATTTT.

In its sample, this clonotype was seen a few times. The V and J genes are TRBV4-1 and TRBJ2-7; D is possibly TRBD2 (6 bases). The CDR3 is 15 residues long. Trimming removed 1 base from V and 3 bases from J, with 13 bases in between. Germline loops: CDR1 MGHRA, CDR2 YSYEKL. The CDR3 reads CASSQVETGGYEQYF. The CDR3, as DNA: TGCGCCAGCAGCCAAGTAGAGACCGGGGGCTACGAGCAGTACTTC.

This clonotype was seen ten or more times. This chain joins TRBV3-1 and TRBJ2-3; D remains unclear. This CDR3 has 12 residues. Germline V CDR1 and CDR2: LGHDT, YNNKEL (reference sequence). V dropped 5 bases and J dropped 2 bases, with 5 bases sitting between them. CDR3 sequence: CASSSTTDTQYF. CDR3 nucleotides: TGTGCCAGCAGCTCTACCACAGATACGCAGTATTTT.

The table lists this clonotype with many counts. The genes are TRBV7-2 and TRBJ2-3; a weak D match, TRBD2 (6 bases). The germline V gene encodes CDR1 SGHTA and CDR2 FQGNSA. V was pared by 0 bases and J by 5 bases, with 9 bases between. The CDR3 has 14 residues. CDR3 sequence reads: CASSLAGGEDTQYF. The CDR3 nucleotides are TGTGCCAGCAGCTTAGCGGGGGGTGAAGATACGCAGTATTTT.

The V gene is TRBV7-9, the J gene TRBJ2-7; tentatively, D is TRBD1 or TRBD2 (5 bases each). The CDR3 loop spans 14 amino acids. The ends were cut back, 3 bases at V and 5 bases at J, with 14 bases in the middle. Germline V lookup: CDR1 SEHNR, CDR2 FQNEAQ (reference sequence). CDR3 nucleotide sequence: TGTGCCAGCAGCTTGTCCGGGACGGTCCACGAGCAGTACTTC. Protein product: CASSLSGTVHEQYF.

This clonotype was counted between two and nine times. The chain employs TRBV20-1 and TRBJ2-6, with 8 positions matching TRBD1. CDR1 and CDR2 from the germline V gene are DFQATT and SNEGSKA (reference sequence). V was clipped by 5 bases and J by 1 base; unmatched bases: 4. This CDR3 contains 15 residues. CDR3 nucleotide sequence: TGCAGTGCTTGGGACAGGTCATCTGGGGCCAACGTCCTGACTTTC. Translation: CSAWDRSSGANVLTF.

This chain uses TRBV7-9 with TRBJ2-5; a weak D match, TRBD2 (7 bases). The V gene lost 7 bases and the J gene lost 3 bases, with 12 bases spanning the gap. The CDR3 sequence is 13 residues long. Germline lookup yields CDR1 SEHNR and CDR2 FQNEAQ (reference sequence). CDR3 protein: CASNRGGEETQYF. In DNA form, the CDR3 reads TGTGCCAGCAACCGAGGGGGGGAAGAGACCCAGTACTTC.

This clonotype came up a few times. This sequence joins TRBV5-5 and TRBJ2-5; 8 bases match TRBD1. The CDR3 is made up of 14 amino acids. Looked up from germline, CDR1 is SGHKS and CDR2 is YYEKEE (reference sequence). J gave up 5 bases and V 3 bases, and 6 bases lay outside the gene matches. Here the CDR3 reads CASSSGQDRETQYF. DNA for the CDR3: TGTGCCAGCAGCTCGGGACAGGATCGCGAGACCCAGTACTTC.

This clonotype was recorded many times. Written as DNA, the CDR3 is TGTGCCAGCAGTTTGTTGGGACAGGGGCCCCTAAGTTTTAAGGGAGCCAAAAACATTCAGTACTTC. Its protein is CASSLLGQGPLSFKGAKNIQYF. The rearrangement uses TRBV12-3 or TRBV12-4 and TRBJ2-4, with TRBD1 matching 10 bases. The CDR3 sequence is 22 residues long. J was trimmed by 0 bases and V by 3 bases; bases with no gene match: 20.

This clonotype was counted a few times. This chain links TRBV11-2 with TRBJ2-1, with D maybe TRBD2 (5 bases). V was trimmed by 1 base and J by 4 bases, leaving 14 bases between them. Per the germline V gene, CDR1 is SGHAT and CDR2 is FQNNGV. CDR3 length: 16 residues. CDR3 sequence: CASSLVGGSPYNEQFF. CDR3 bases: TGTGCCAGCAGCTTAGTCGGAGGTTCGCCGTACAATGAGCAGTTCTTC.

In its sample, this clonotype was seen a few times. This chain connects TRBV4-1 to TRBJ2-7; TRBD2 matches 13 bases. In germline, CDR1 is MGHRA, CDR2 YSYEKL. The CDR3 extends over 17 amino acids. Trimming removed 5 bases from V and 1 base from J; junction bases left unmatched: 8. CDR3 loop: CASSTGTSGKWSYEQYF. As DNA, the CDR3 is TGCGCCAGCAGCACCGGGACTAGCGGGAAATGGTCCTACGAGCAGTACTTC.

The J gene is TRBJ2-7, the V gene TRBV3-1; TRBD2 agrees at 7 bases. The CDR3 loop spans 15 amino acids. V was clipped by 4 bases and J by 7 bases; unmatched bases: 13. Germline values: CDR1 LGHDT, CDR2 YNNKEL (reference sequence). CDR3 amino acids: CASSLPLADAREQYF. CDR3 DNA: TGTGCCAGCAGCCTTCCCCTAGCGGACGCTAGGGAGCAGTACTTC.

There are many counts of this clonotype. The chain's CDR3 is CASSLGLAGVYNEQFF. CDR3 DNA sequence: TGTGCCAGCAGTTTGGGACTAGCGGGGGTTTACAATGAGCAGTTCTTC. The genes are TRBV12-3 or TRBV12-4 and TRBJ2-1, with TRBD2 matching over 14 bases. The trim removed 3 bases at V and 4 bases at J, leaving 2 bases unmatched. The CDR3 loop spans 16 amino acids.

There are many counts of this clonotype. The rearrangement uses TRBV11-2 and TRBJ2-1; TRBD2 is a possible D gene (5 bases). Germline CDR1 SGHAT, CDR2 FQNNGV. The CDR3 has 14 residues. Trimming shortened V by 4 bases and J by 9 bases, and 16 bases separated the two germline ends. The chain's CDR3 is CASSSPLSRGEQFF. In DNA form, the CDR3 reads TGTGCCAGCAGCTCCCCGCTCTCCCGGGGTGAGCAGTTCTTC.

CDR3 protein: CAALAVSSYEQYF. CDR3 sequence (DNA): TGTGCCGCATTAGCGGTAAGCTCCTACGAGCAGTACTTC. The rearrangement joins TRBV13 to TRBJ2-7, with D perhaps TRBD2 (6 bases). V was cut by 11 bases and J by 0 bases, with 14 bases left in between. Germline CDR1 is PRHDT and CDR2 is FYEKMQ (reference sequence). This CDR3 is 13 amino acids long.

This clonotype occurred many times. The chain uses TRBV12-3 or TRBV12-4 and TRBJ2-7; D remains unclear. The ends were cut back, 3 bases at V and 3 bases at J, with 6 bases in the middle. This CDR3 is built from 12 residues. In nucleotides, the CDR3 is TGTGCCAGCAGTTTCATCTTCTACGAGCAGTACTTC. It codes for CASSFIFYEQYF.

This clonotype was seen just once. It may be a read error: a sequence one base away is much more abundant. The chain couples TRBV11-2 to TRBJ2-1; 7 bases are shared with TRBD1. CDR1 and CDR2 (germline): SGHAT, FQNNGV. V lost 5 bases and J lost 0; bases outside the gene matches: 4. The CDR3 loop spans 15 amino acids. The CDR3 coding sequence is TGTGCCAGCAGCCTCCGGGACAGCTCCTACAATGAGCAGTTCTTC. It specifies CASSLRDSSYNEQFF. Full variable domain (remainder filled in from reference TRBV11-2 and TRBJ2-1): EAGVAQSPRYKIIEKRQSVAFWCNPISGHATLYWYQQILGQGPKLLIQFQNNGVVDDSQLPKDRFSAERLKGVDSTLKIQPAKLEDSAVYLCASSLRDSSYNEQFFGPGTRLTVL.

The rearrangement links TRBV20-1 to TRBJ2-7; TRBD2 matches 7 bases. Trimming took 4 bases from V and 2 from J; bases not matched to a gene: 17. CDR3 length: 17 amino acids. Germline CDR1 and CDR2: DFQATT and SNEGSKA (reference sequence). The CDR3 nucleotides are TGCAGTGCTATTCCCCGGGGTGGGCGGGAGCAACCCTACGAGCAGTACTTC. Protein product: CSAIPRGGREQPYEQYF.

J is TRBJ2-1 and V is TRBV7-9; 9 bases agree with TRBD2. CDR1 and CDR2 from the germline V gene are SEHNR and FQNEAQ (reference sequence). J gave up 1 base and V 3 bases, and 7 bases lay outside the gene matches. This CDR3 comprises 17 residues. The CDR3 loop reads CASSFQRAGGSYNEQFF. In DNA, the CDR3 is TGTGCCAGCAGCTTTCAACGGGCGGGAGGGTCCTACAATGAGCAGTTCTTC.

This clonotype was observed many times. The chain employs TRBV7-6 and TRBJ1-5, with D perhaps TRBD1 (6 bases). Germline CDR1 reads SGHVS; CDR2 reads FNYEAQ. CDR3 size: 17 residues. Trimming cost V 5 bases and J 0 bases, with 17 bases left between them. CDR3 bases: TGTGCCAGCAGCGACCCCGAAGAGGGGGTTAGCAATCAGCCCCAGCATTTT. Amino acids: CASSDPEEGVSNQPQHF.

The rearrangement uses TRBV27 and TRBJ1-5; weak D call: TRBD1 (5 bases). This CDR3 is built from 15 residues. In germline, CDR1 is MNHEY, CDR2 SMNVEV (reference sequence). Trimming shortened V by 6 bases and J by 0 bases, and 12 bases separated the two germline ends. The CDR3 protein is CASSSGRGSNQPQHF. CDR3 nucleotides: TGTGCCAGCAGCAGCGGTAGGGGTAGCAATCAGCCCCAGCATTTT.

This chain connects TRBV4-2 to TRBJ1-1, with D maybe TRBD1 (5 bases). Germline loops: CDR1 LGHNA, CDR2 YNFKEQ. This CDR3 spans 16 amino acids. Trimming left V 4 bases short and J 1 base short, with 16 bases between. The CDR3 is CASSPLGWDPNTEAFF. Here the CDR3 DNA reads TGTGCCAGCAGCCCTCTGGGGTGGGACCCGAACACTGAAGCTTTCTTT.

This clonotype showed up many times. This chain connects TRBV4-1 to TRBJ2-5, with no clear D. Germline assignment: CDR1 MGHRA and CDR2 YSYEKL. The V and J ends lost 1 base and 4 bases respectively, with 10 bases between them. The CDR3 is 14 amino acids. Written as DNA, the CDR3 is TGCGCCAGCAGCCAAGTCGTCCCCGGAGAGACCCAGTACTTC. Its protein is CASSQVVPGETQYF.